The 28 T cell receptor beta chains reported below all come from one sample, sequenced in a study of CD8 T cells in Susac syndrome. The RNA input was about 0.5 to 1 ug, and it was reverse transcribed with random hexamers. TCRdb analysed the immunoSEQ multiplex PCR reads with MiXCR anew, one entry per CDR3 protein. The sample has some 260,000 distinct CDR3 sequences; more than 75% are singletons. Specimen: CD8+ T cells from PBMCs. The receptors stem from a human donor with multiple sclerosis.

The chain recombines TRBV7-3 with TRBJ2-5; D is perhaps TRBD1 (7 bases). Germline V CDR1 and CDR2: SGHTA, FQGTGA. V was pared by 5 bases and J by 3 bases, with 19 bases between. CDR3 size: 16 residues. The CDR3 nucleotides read TGTGCCAGCAGCCGGGGAGGTCCGACAGGGAAAGAGACCCAGTACTTC. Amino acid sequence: CASSRGGPTGKETQYF. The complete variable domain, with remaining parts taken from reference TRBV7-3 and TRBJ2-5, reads GAGVSQTPSNKVTEKGKYVELRCDPISGHTALYWYRQSLGQGPEFLIYFQGTGAADDSGLPNDRFFAVRPEGSVSTLKIQRTERGDSAVYLCASSRGGPTGKETQYFGPGTRLLVL.

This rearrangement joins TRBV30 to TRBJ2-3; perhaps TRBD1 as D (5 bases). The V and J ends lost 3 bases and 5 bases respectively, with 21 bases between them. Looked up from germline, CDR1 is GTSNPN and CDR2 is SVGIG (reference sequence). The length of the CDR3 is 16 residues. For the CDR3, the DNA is TGTGCCTGGAGCCTCCCTCTAGGGGTCTTGTTAGATACGCAGTATTTT. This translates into CAWSLPLGVLLDTQYF.

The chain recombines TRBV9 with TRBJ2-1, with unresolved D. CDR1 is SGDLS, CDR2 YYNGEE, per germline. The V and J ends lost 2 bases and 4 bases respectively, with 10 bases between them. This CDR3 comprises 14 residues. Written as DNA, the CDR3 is TGTGCCAGCAGCGTTGAGGCTCCATACAATGAGCAGTTCTTC. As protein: CASSVEAPYNEQFF.

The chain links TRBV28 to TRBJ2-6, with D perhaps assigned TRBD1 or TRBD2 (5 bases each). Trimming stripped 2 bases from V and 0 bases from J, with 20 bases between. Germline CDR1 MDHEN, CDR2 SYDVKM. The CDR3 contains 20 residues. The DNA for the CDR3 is TGTGCCAGCAGTTTAAGGGGCCAGAGGGGATACCTCTCTGGGGCCAACGTCCTGACTTTC. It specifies CASSLRGQRGYLSGANVLTF.

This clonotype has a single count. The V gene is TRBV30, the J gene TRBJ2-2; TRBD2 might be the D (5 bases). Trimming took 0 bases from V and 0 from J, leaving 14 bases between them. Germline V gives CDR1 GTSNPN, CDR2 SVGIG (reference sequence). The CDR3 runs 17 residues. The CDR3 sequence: CAWSVLFEGPNTGELFF. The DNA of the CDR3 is TGTGCCTGGAGTGTACTATTCGAGGGCCCGAACACCGGGGAGCTGTTTTTT.

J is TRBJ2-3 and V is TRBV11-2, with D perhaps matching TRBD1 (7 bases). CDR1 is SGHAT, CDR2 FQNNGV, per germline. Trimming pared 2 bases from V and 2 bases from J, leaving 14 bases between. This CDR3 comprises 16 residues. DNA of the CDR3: TGTGCCAGCAGCTTAAGGGCAGGGGGGTACACAGATACGCAGTATTTT. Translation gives CASSLRAGGYTDTQYF.

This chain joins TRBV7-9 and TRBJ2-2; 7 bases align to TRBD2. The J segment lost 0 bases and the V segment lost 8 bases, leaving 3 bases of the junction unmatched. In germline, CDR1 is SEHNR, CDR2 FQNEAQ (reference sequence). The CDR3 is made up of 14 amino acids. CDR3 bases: TGTGCCAGCGCCGGGAGGTCGAACACCGGGGAGCTGTTTTTT. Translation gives CASAGRSNTGELFF. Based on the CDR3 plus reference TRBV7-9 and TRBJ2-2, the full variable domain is DTGVSQNPRHKITKRGQNVTFRCDPISEHNRLYWYRQTLGQGPEFLTYFQNEAQLEKSRLLSDRFSAERPKGSFSTLEIQRTEQGDSAMYLCASAGRSNTGELFFGEGSRLTVL.

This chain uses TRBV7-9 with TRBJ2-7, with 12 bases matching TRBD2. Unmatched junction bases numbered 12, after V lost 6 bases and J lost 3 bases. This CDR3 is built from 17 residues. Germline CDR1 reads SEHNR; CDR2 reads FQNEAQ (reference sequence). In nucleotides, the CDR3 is TGTGCCAGCAGTTCCCCCTACCAGACTAGCGGGAGCTACGAGCAGTACTTC. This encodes CASSSPYQTSGSYEQYF.

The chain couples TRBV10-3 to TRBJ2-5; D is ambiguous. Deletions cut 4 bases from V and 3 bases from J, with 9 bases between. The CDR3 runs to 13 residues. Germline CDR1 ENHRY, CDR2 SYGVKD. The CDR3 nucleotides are TGTGCCATCAGTGGAAACGTTAAAGAGACCCAGTACTTC. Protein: CAISGNVKETQYF.

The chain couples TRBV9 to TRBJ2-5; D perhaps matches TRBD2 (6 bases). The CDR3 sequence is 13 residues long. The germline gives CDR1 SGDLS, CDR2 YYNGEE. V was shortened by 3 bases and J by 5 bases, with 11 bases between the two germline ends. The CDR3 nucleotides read TGTGCCAGCAGCGGAGGGACTCCGGAGACCCAGTACTTC. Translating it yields CASSGGTPETQYF.

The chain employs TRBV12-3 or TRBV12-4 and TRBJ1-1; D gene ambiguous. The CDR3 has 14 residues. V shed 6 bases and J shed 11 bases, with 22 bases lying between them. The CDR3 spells CASSLQTVQIVAFF. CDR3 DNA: TGTGCCAGCAGCCTCCAGACTGTCCAAATCGTGGCTTTCTTT.

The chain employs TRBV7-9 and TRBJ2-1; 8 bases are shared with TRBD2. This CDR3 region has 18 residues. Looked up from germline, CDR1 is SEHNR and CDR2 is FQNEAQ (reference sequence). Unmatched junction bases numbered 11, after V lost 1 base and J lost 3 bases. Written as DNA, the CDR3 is TGTGCCAGCAGCTTAGGGGCCCTACTAGCGGATCGCTACAATGAGCAGTTCTTC. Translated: CASSLGALLADRYNEQFF.

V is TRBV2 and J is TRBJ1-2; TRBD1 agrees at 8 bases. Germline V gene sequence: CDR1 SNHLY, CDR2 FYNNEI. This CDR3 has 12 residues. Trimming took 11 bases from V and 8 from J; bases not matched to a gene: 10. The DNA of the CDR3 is TGTGCCGGCTACAGGGGGACAAAAGGCTACACCTTC. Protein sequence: CAGYRGTKGYTF.

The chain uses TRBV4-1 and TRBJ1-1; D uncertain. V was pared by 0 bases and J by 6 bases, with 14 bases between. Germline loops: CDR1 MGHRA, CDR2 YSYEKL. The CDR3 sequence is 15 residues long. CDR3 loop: CASSQDLRTDAEAFF. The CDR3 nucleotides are TGCGCCAGCAGCCAAGATCTGAGGACGGACGCTGAAGCTTTCTTT.

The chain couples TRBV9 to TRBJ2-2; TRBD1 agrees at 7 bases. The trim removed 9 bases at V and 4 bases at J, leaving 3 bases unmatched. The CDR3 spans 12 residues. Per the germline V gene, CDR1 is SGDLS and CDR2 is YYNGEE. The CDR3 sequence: CATRQGTGELFF. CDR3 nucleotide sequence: TGTGCCACCCGACAGGGCACCGGGGAGCTGTTTTTT.

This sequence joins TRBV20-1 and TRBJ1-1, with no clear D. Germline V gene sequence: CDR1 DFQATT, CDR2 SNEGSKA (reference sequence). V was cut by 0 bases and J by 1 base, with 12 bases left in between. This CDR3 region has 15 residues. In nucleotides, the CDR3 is TGCAGTGCTAGAGATCCGAAAGGGAAGAACACTGAAGCTTTCTTT. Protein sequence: CSARDPKGKNTEAFF.

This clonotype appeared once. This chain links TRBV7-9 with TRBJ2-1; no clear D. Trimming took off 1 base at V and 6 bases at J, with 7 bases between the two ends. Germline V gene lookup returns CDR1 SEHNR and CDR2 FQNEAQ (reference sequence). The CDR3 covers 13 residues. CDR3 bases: TGTGCCAGCAGCTTAGGGGGAACCAATGAGCAGTTCTTC. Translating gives CASSLGGTNEQFF.

The CDR3 loop reads CSVSIRDYEQYF. The CDR3 coding sequence is TGCAGCGTATCAATCCGGGACTACGAGCAGTACTTC. The rearrangement links TRBV29-1 to TRBJ2-7; D perhaps matches TRBD2 (5 bases). The germline V gene encodes CDR1 SQVTM and CDR2 ANQGSEA. The CDR3 has 12 amino acids. V was cut by 6 bases and J by 3 bases, with 12 bases left in between.

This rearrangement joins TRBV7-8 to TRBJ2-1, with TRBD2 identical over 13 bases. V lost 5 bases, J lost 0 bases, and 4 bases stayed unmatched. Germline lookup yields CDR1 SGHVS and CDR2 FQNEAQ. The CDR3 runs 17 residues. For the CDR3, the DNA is TGTGCCAGCAGCCCGGGACTAGCGGGGAGCTCCTACAATGAGCAGTTCTTC. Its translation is CASSPGLAGSSYNEQFF.

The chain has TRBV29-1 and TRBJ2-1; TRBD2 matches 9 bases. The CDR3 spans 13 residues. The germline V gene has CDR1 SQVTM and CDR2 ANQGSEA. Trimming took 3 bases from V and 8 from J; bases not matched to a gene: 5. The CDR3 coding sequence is TGCAGCGTTGACAATCGCGGGAGGGATGAGCAGTTCTTC. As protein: CSVDNRGRDEQFF.

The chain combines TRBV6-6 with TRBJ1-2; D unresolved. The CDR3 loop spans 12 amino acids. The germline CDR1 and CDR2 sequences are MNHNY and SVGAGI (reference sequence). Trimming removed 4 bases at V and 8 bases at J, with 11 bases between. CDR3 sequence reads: CASSSGEEGYTF. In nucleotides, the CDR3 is TGTGCCAGCAGTTCCGGGGAGGAAGGCTACACCTTC.

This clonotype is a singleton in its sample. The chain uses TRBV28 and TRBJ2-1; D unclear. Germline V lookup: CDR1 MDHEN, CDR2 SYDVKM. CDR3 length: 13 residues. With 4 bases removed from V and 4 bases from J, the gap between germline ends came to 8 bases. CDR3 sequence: CASSWISYNEQFF. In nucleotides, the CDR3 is TGTGCCAGCAGTTGGATTTCGTACAATGAGCAGTTCTTC.

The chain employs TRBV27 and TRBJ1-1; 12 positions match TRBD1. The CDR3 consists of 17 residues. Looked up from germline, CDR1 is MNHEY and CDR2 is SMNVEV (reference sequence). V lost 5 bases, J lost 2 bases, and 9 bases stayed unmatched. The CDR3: CASSDRDRGRVNTEAFF. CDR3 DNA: TGTGCCAGCAGTGACCGGGACAGGGGGCGAGTTAACACTGAAGCTTTCTTT.

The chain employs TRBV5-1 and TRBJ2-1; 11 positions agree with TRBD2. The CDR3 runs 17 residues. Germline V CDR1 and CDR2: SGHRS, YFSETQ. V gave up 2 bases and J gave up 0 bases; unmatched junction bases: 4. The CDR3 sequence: CASSFRLAGTSYNEQFF. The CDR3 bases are TGCGCCAGCAGCTTTCGACTAGCGGGGACCTCCTACAATGAGCAGTTCTTC.

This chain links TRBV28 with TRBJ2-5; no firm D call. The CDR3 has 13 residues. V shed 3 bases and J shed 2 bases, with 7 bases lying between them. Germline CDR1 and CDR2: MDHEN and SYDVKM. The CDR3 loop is CASSFGGQETQYF. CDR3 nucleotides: TGTGCCAGCAGTTTTGGCGGACAAGAGACCCAGTACTTC.

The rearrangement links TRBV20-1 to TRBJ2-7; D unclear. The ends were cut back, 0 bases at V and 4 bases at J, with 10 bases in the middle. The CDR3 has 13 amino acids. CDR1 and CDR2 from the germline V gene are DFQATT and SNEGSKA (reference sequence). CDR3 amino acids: CSARDGPVYEQYF. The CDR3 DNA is TGCAGTGCTAGAGATGGCCCGGTTTACGAGCAGTACTTC.

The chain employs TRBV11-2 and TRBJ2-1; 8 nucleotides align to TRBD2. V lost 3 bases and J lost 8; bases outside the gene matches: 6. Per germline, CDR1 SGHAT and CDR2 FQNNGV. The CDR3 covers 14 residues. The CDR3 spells CASSFSREGDEQFF. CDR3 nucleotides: TGTGCCAGCAGCTTCAGCCGGGAGGGCGATGAGCAGTTCTTC.

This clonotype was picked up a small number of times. CDR3 nucleotide sequence: TGTGCCATCGCCATCGGCAGTGGAGGTGAGCAGTACTTC. Its translation is CAIAIGSGGEQYF. The rearrangement links TRBV10-3 to TRBJ2-7; D is perhaps TRBD2 (5 bases). Germline CDR1 and CDR2: ENHRY and SYGVKD. CDR3 length: 13 amino acids. V was clipped by 8 bases and J by 7 bases, with 18 bases between them.